This is a list of T cell receptor beta chains from one sample in a study of cytomegalovirus exposure and HLA in healthy donors. Libraries were prepared by immunoSEQ multiplex PCR; TCRdb keeps only in-frame clonotypes and omits some of them. The sample has roughly 140,000 clones; over 70% are singletons. The sample taken for sequencing was PBMCs. The receptors shown here come from a man aged 40-50 years in good health and CMV-seropositive. Each CDR3 is given with its conserved first and last residue. D genes are given only for firm matches. Size is stated for part of the rows, as once, few or many counts, or as a class when the clone is expanded.

j_call d_call clone_size v_call cdr3_aa cdr3_nt
TRBJ2-7 - - TRBV28 CASSAPLTLRAENSYEQYF TGTGCCAGCAGTGCCCCCCTAACTCTGAGAGCGGAGAACTCCTACGAGCAGTACTTC
TRBJ2-5 TRBD1 - TRBV11-2 CASRQGIGETQYF TGTGCCAGCCGACAGGGAATCGGAGAGACCCAGTACTTC
TRBJ1-1 TRBD1 - TRBV5-4 CASSRDRGLGNTEAFF TGTGCCAGCAGCAGGGACAGGGGCCTAGGAAACACTGAAGCTTTCTTT
TRBJ1-2 TRBD1 - TRBV29-1 CSVDAGTVYGYTF TGCAGCGTAGACGCCGGGACAGTCTATGGCTACACCTTC
TRBJ1-1 - - TRBV7-2 CASSPTLASLEAFF TGTGCCAGCAGCCCAACATTGGCTTCATTGGAAGCTTTCTTT
TRBJ2-5 TRBD2 - TRBV7-2 CASSLTSGGYQETQYF TGTGCCAGCAGCTTAACTAGCGGGGGCTACCAAGAGACCCAGTACTTC
TRBJ2-7 - - TRBV27 CASGSNRVSAYEQYF TGTGCCAGCGGTTCTAACAGGGTTAGCGCCTACGAGCAGTACTTC
TRBJ1-2 TRBD1 - TRBV2 CATLQGPLSYGYTF TGTGCCACTCTACAGGGGCCTCTGAGCTATGGCTACACCTTC
TRBJ2-7 - - TRBV19 CASSIDASSYEQYF TGTGCCAGTAGTATAGATGCTAGCTCCTACGAGCAGTACTTC
TRBJ2-1 - - TRBV14 CASSPPGRYNEQFF TGTGCCAGCAGCCCCCCGGGGAGGTACAATGAGCAGTTCTTC
TRBJ2-3 TRBD2 - TRBV7-9 CASSRTSGGPDTQYF TGTGCCAGCAGCCGGACTAGCGGGGGTCCGGATACGCAGTATTTT
TRBJ1-1 - once TRBV4-3 CASSQDSGIFPAEAFF TGCGCCAGCAGCCAAGATTCGGGTATATTCCCGGCTGAAGCTTTCTTT
TRBJ2-7 - - TRBV4-1 CASSQEIGGRYEQYF TGCGCCAGCAGCCAAGAAATCGGGGGAAGGTACGAGCAGTACTTC
TRBJ2-7 TRBD1 - TRBV18 CASSPVDRYEQYF TGTGCCAGCTCACCCGTGGACAGGTACGAGCAGTACTTC
TRBJ2-7 - - TRBV2 CASSGPGAGISEQYF TGTGCCAGCAGCGGCCCAGGTGCGGGGATTAGCGAGCAGTACTTC
TRBJ2-5 TRBD2 - TRBV9 CASSVGLTSGQETQYF TGTGCCAGCAGCGTAGGGCTCACTAGCGGCCAAGAGACCCAGTACTTC
TRBJ1-1 TRBD1 once TRBV4-1 CASSQTGQGTMNTEAFF TGCGCCAGCAGCCAAACGGGACAGGGGACAATGAACACTGAAGCTTTCTTT
TRBJ2-7 - - TRBV7-7 CASSLSLATSTREQYF TGTGCTAGCAGCCTATCTCTCGCGACATCTACTCGCGAGCAGTACTTC
TRBJ2-1 - - TRBV5-1 CASRVRWQGENEQFF TGCGCCAGCAGGGTAAGGTGGCAGGGTGAGAATGAGCAGTTCTTC
TRBJ1-1 - - TRBV14 CASSQETDSEWRENTEAFF TGTGCCAGCAGCCAAGAAACCGATTCCGAGTGGAGGGAGAACACTGAAGCTTTCTTT
TRBJ2-5 - - TRBV27 CASSFQRGARETQYF TGTGCCAGCAGTTTTCAACGGGGGGCCCGTGAGACCCAGTACTTC
TRBJ2-7 TRBD2 - TRBV4-2 CASSQLGSGRGNYEQYF TGTGCCAGCAGCCAATTGGGTAGCGGGAGGGGGAACTACGAGCAGTACTTC
TRBJ1-1 - - TRBV28 CASSSVAGVGTEAFF TGTGCCAGCAGTTCGGTCGCAGGGGTAGGGACTGAAGCTTTCTTT
TRBJ2-7 TRBD1 - TRBV7-9 CASSSTPDRVEYEQYF TGTGCCAGCAGCTCAACCCCGGACAGGGTTGAATACGAGCAGTACTTC
TRBJ2-7 - - TRBV15 CATSKEGGYEQYF TGTGCCACCAGCAAAGAGGGGGGGTACGAGCAGTACTTC
TRBJ1-2 TRBD1 - TRBV5-6 CASSLLKGQGAGYGYTF TGTGCCAGCAGCCTATTAAAGGGACAGGGGGCAGGGTATGGCTACACCTTC
TRBJ1-2 TRBD1 - TRBV7-2 CASSLEGQGVGGYTF TGTGCCAGCAGCTTAGAGGGACAGGGGGTGGGAGGCTACACCTTC
TRBJ1-2 - - TRBV5-1 CASSLSVSITGGYTF TGCGCCAGCAGCTTGTCAGTGTCTATCACCGGGGGCTACACCTTC
TRBJ1-1 TRBD1 - TRBV11-3 CASSSTHRGQVEAFF TGTGCCAGCAGTTCTACGCACAGGGGTCAGGTGGAAGCTTTCTTT
TRBJ2-7 - - TRBV28 CASSSPLPRSTEQYF TGTGCCAGCAGTTCTCCCCTACCCCGTAGCACCGAGCAGTACTTC
TRBJ2-7 - - TRBV6-1 CAASWLNGEQYF TGTGCCGCCTCCTGGCTAAACGGGGAGCAGTACTTC
TRBJ1-1 - - TRBV4-3 CASSQEGGAGATEAFF TGCGCCAGCAGCCAAGAGGGGGGGGCAGGGGCCACTGAAGCTTTCTTT
TRBJ1-6 - - TRBV7-8 CASSFSTGLPDNSPLHF TGTGCCAGCAGCTTTTCCACTGGACTGCCGGATAATTCACCCCTCCACTTT
TRBJ2-2 TRBD2 - TRBV5-1 CASSYASGRGIGELFF TGCGCCAGCAGCTACGCTAGCGGGAGAGGGATCGGGGAGCTGTTTTTT
TRBJ2-3 - - TRBV5-1 CASSLRGNTQYF TGCGCCAGCAGCTTGAGGGGGAATACGCAGTATTTT
TRBJ2-2 - - TRBV9 CASSVDPGGGTGELFF TGTGCCAGCAGCGTAGATCCGGGGGGCGGCACCGGGGAGCTGTTTTTT
TRBJ2-2 - - TRBV6-5 CASYSQGNTGELFF TGTGCCAGCTATTCCCAGGGGAACACCGGGGAGCTGTTTTTT
TRBJ1-5 TRBD1 - TRBV28 CASSLLGTGNQPQHF TGTGCCAGCAGTTTACTAGGGACAGGGAATCAGCCCCAGCATTTT
TRBJ1-2 - - TRBV7-8 CASSLEGAYGYTF TGTGCCAGCAGCTTAGAGGGAGCGTACGGCTACACCTTC
TRBJ2-1 - - TRBV11-3 CASSTHTGYNEQFF TGTGCCAGCAGCACCCATACAGGGTACAATGAGCAGTTCTTC
TRBJ1-4 - - TRBV10-3 CATKNGGGQNEKLFF TGTGCCACCAAGAATGGCGGGGGGCAGAATGAAAAACTGTTTTTT
TRBJ2-3 - - TRBV7-2 CASSFDYGTQYF TGTGCCAGCAGCTTTGATTACGGTACGCAGTATTTT
TRBJ1-1 TRBD1 - TRBV29-1 CSVDVPGQHAEAFF TGCAGCGTTGATGTCCCGGGACAGCATGCTGAAGCTTTCTTT
TRBJ2-2 TRBD2 - TRBV7-2 CASSPVVAGGELFF TGTGCCAGCAGCCCTGTAGTAGCGGGGGGGGAGCTGTTTTTT
TRBJ1-1 TRBD1 - TRBV6-5 CASSTRQGWNTEAFF TGTGCCAGCAGTACGAGACAGGGTTGGAACACTGAAGCTTTCTTT
TRBJ2-3 TRBD1 few TRBV2 CASSTTGGTDTQYF TGTGCCAGCAGTACGACAGGGGGGACAGATACGCAGTATTTT
TRBJ1-3 TRBD1 - TRBV5-1 CASSYGTGDYSGNTIYF TGCGCCAGCAGCTATGGGACAGGAGACTACTCTGGAAACACCATATATTTT
TRBJ1-6 - once TRBV4-1 CASSQDRVASYNSPLHF TGCGCCAGCAGCCAAGATCGGGTCGCGTCCTATAATTCACCCCTCCACTTT
TRBJ1-1 TRBD1 - TRBV6-7 CASSSKPWDRVCRGCTEAFF TGTGCCAGCAGTTCCAAACCTTGGGACAGGGTCTGCCGGGGATGCACTGAAGCTTTCTTT
TRBJ2-7 TRBD1 - TRBV11-3 CASSLEGTGGEEQYF TGTGCCAGCAGCTTAGAAGGGACAGGGGGCGAAGAGCAGTACTTC
TRBJ1-2 - few TRBV27 CASSLRGATGYTF TGTGCCAGCAGTTTACGGGGGGCTACCGGCTACACCTTC
TRBJ1-6 TRBD1 - TRBV7-2 CASSSQGGRNSPLHF TGTGCCAGCAGTTCCCAAGGGGGCCGAAATTCACCCCTCCACTTT
TRBJ1-5 - - TRBV28 CASTPGLRGQPQHF TGTGCCAGCACTCCCGGGTTAAGAGGTCAGCCCCAGCATTTT
TRBJ1-1 - - TRBV19 CASSFLLENTEAFF TGTGCCAGTAGTTTCCTTTTAGAGAACACTGAAGCTTTCTTT
TRBJ1-4 TRBD1 - TRBV30 CAGTGAEKLFF TGTGCCGGGACAGGTGCTGAAAAACTGTTTTTT
TRBJ1-1 - - TRBV7-8 CASSLSRNTEAFF TGTGCCAGCAGCTTATCGCGGAACACTGAAGCTTTCTTT
TRBJ2-2 TRBD2 - TRBV5-1 CASSLFGLAGAGDTGELFF TGCGCCAGCAGCTTGTTTGGACTAGCGGGAGCAGGAGACACCGGGGAGCTGTTTTTT
TRBJ2-7 - - TRBV5-4 CASSLVSSYEQYF TGTGCCAGCAGCTTGGTCAGCTCCTACGAGCAGTACTTC